These 24 T cell receptor beta chains were sequenced from one sample in a study of patients and donors after allogeneic stem cell transplantation. Using its own MiXCR run on the RT-PCR reads, TCRdb lists one record per CDR3 protein. This sample has 410,000 or so distinct CDR3 sequences, with around 15% found just once. The specimen sequenced was blood, either unsorted or a sorted T cell fraction (not recorded which). The source is a human donor who was either an allogeneic HSCT recipient or a stem cell or donor lymphocyte infusion donor (not recorded which). It is not recorded whose cells these are; they may come from a transplant donor.

The chain couples TRBV2 to TRBJ2-5; possible D gene TRBD2, 5 bases. The CDR3 has 16 amino acids. Germline loops: CDR1 SNHLY, CDR2 FYNNEI. Trimming pared 3 bases from V and 2 bases from J, leaving 16 bases between. The chain's CDR3 is CASSEQAAGTQETQYF. CDR3 in DNA: TGTGCCAGCAGTGAGCAGGCGGCGGGCACACAAGAGACCCAGTACTTC.

The chain joins TRBV29-1 to TRBJ2-7, with D possibly being TRBD2 (5 bases). V dropped 4 bases and J dropped 6 bases, with 13 bases sitting between them. The germline gives CDR1 SQVTM, CDR2 ANQGSEA. CDR3 length: 12 amino acids. The CDR3 spells CSVVEGTGEQYF. CDR3 nucleotide sequence: TGCAGCGTTGTTGAGGGTACGGGCGAGCAGTACTTC.

This chain joins TRBV6-5 and TRBJ1-3; D remains unclear. The CDR3 totals 14 residues. The germline V gene has CDR1 MNHEY and CDR2 SVGAGI. V lost 2 bases and J 8 bases, leaving 13 bases between the germline ends. CDR3 sequence: CASSYQPTVDTIYF. CDR3 bases: TGTGCCAGCAGTTACCAGCCCACTGTGGACACCATATATTTT.

The chain combines TRBV5-1 with TRBJ1-6; D not resolved. In germline, CDR1 is SGHRS, CDR2 YFSETQ. V was cut by 1 base and J by 14 bases, with 16 bases left in between. The CDR3 contains 14 residues. The CDR3 loop is CASSLRDAGVALHF. CDR3 nucleotide sequence: TGCGCCAGCAGCTTGCGAGACGCCGGCGTGGCCCTCCACTTT.

CDR3: CASGPALRRNYGYTF. The CDR3 DNA reads as TGTGCTAGTGGCCCCGCCTTGCGACGCAACTATGGCTACACCTTC. The chain carries TRBV12-5 and TRBJ1-2; D remains ambiguous. V lost 6 bases and J 2 bases, leaving 16 bases between the germline ends. Germline V lookup: CDR1 LGHNT, CDR2 FRNRAP. The CDR3 spans 15 residues.

About this clonotype: A much larger clonotype is one base distant, so this may be a read error. The genes are TRBV3-1 and TRBJ1-2; D is ambiguous. This CDR3 has 13 amino acids. CDR1 and CDR2 (germline): LGHDT, YNNKEL (reference sequence). The CDR3 nucleotides are TGTGCCAGCAACCAAAAGGTTAACTATGGCTACACCTTC. This sequence encodes CASNQKVNYGYTF.

This clonotype was seen a few times. The chain links TRBV28 to TRBJ2-7; 8 bases match TRBD1. CDR3 length: 13 residues. Germline V gene data show CDR1 as MDHEN and CDR2 as SYDVKM. Trimming took 1 base from V and 7 from J; bases not matched to a gene: 3. CDR3 sequence reads: CASSLSGGREQYF. Here the CDR3 DNA reads TGTGCCAGCAGTTTATCAGGGGGCAGGGAGCAGTACTTC. The whole variable domain, filled in from reference TRBV28 and TRBJ2-7, reads DVKVTQSSRYLVKRTGEKVFLECVQDMDHENMFWYRQDPGLGLRLIYFSYDVKMKEKGDIPEGYSVSREKKERFSLILESASTNQTSMYLCASSLSGGREQYFGPGTRLTVT.

The chain links TRBV2 to TRBJ1-3, with no clear D. Germline V gene sequence: CDR1 SNHLY, CDR2 FYNNEI. Trimming removed 2 bases at V and 0 bases at J, with 11 bases between. The CDR3 covers 16 residues. This chain's CDR3 is CASSEIGRSSGNTIYF. The CDR3 DNA sequence: TGTGCCAGCAGTGAAATAGGGCGGTCCTCTGGAAACACCATATATTTT.

The chain recombines TRBV7-9 with TRBJ1-3; 12 bases agree with TRBD1. Germline lookup yields CDR1 SEHNR and CDR2 FQNEAQ (reference sequence). The V segment lost 5 bases and the J segment 7 bases; nucleotides outside the gene matches: 3. The CDR3 contains 14 residues. This chain's CDR3 is CASSAGQGANTIYF. CDR3 bases: TGTGCCAGCAGCGCGGGACAGGGGGCGAACACCATATATTTT.

The sample holds a few counts of this clonotype. This clone may be a read error of a much larger clone one base away. The V gene is TRBV5-1, the J gene TRBJ1-2; the D gene is possibly TRBD1 (6 bases). Germline V CDR1 and CDR2: SGHRS, YFSETQ. This CDR3 contains 14 residues. The CDR3 DNA follows: TGCGCCAGCAGCCCGACGGGGGCTAGCTATGACTACACCTTC. Encoded protein: CASSPTGASYDYTF.

This clonotype was observed a few times. The chain couples TRBV6-5 to TRBJ1-6, with unresolved D. The CDR3 has 15 residues. The V end lost 2 bases, the J end lost 7 bases, and 12 bases lay between the germline ends. Germline V CDR1 and CDR2: MNHEY, SVGAGI. The CDR3: CASSYGVAGNSPLHF. CDR3 sequence (DNA): TGTGCCAGCAGTTACGGGGTAGCGGGGAATTCACCCCTCCACTTT.

The chain uses TRBV20-1 and TRBJ2-7; 11 bases fit TRBD2. J gave up 4 bases and V 3 bases, and 11 bases lay outside the gene matches. The CDR3 is 16 residues long. The germline V gene has CDR1 DFQATT and CDR2 SNEGSKA (reference sequence). CDR3 coding DNA: TGCAGTGCTAGCCCTGAGGCGGCTAGCGGGAGGTACGAGCAGTACTTC. Protein product: CSASPEAASGRYEQYF.

The sample holds a few counts of this clonotype. The V and J genes are TRBV6-1 and TRBJ2-7; D is possibly TRBD1 or TRBD2 (6 bases each). In germline, CDR1 is MNHNS, CDR2 SASEGT. V lost 7 bases, J lost 5 bases, and 21 bases lay in between. CDR3 length: 15 amino acids. CDR3 sequence (DNA): TGTGCCAGCATCCACGATCGGGGGCTCAGCGACGAGCAGTACTTC. Protein product: CASIHDRGLSDEQYF.

The CDR3 DNA reads TGTGCCAGCAGCTTAGCGGAGTGGGTAGGCGGCTACACCTTC. Protein: CASSLAEWVGGYTF. The chain has TRBV7-9 and TRBJ1-2, with D unclear. V lost 0 bases and J lost 8, with 13 bases in between. The CDR3 covers 14 residues. CDR1 and CDR2 (germline): SEHNR, FQNEAQ (reference sequence).

This clonotype came up a few times. The chain couples TRBV28 to TRBJ1-3, with 7 bases fitting TRBD1. V lost 5 bases to trimming and J lost 4 bases; unmatched junction nucleotides: 5. From germline, CDR1 is MDHEN and CDR2 SYDVKM. There are 14 residues in the CDR3. The CDR3: CASSGQVAGNTIYF. In DNA form, the CDR3 reads TGTGCCAGCAGTGGACAGGTCGCGGGAAACACCATATATTTT.

The chain joins TRBV24-1 to TRBJ1-5; D may be TRBD1 (5 bases). The germline CDR1 and CDR2 sequences are KGHDR and SFDVKD. V dropped 10 bases and J dropped 2 bases, with 14 bases sitting between them. The CDR3 loop spans 14 amino acids. The CDR3 nucleotides read TGTGCCACTTGGCCGGGAGGGGGCAATCAGCCCCAGCATTTT. Amino acid sequence: CATWPGGGNQPQHF.

This sequence joins TRBV4-1 and TRBJ2-7; D unresolved. V shed 1 base and J shed 5 bases, with 12 bases lying between them. Per the germline V gene, CDR1 is MGHRA and CDR2 is YSYEKL. This CDR3 has 14 residues. CDR3 sequence reads: CASSQAGSLHEQYF. The CDR3 coding sequence is TGCGCCAGCAGCCAAGCGGGCAGTCTCCACGAGCAGTACTTC.

This chain links TRBV7-3 with TRBJ2-2; 7 positions agree with TRBD1. CDR1 is SGHTA, CDR2 FQGTGA, per germline. J was trimmed by 3 bases and V by 2 bases; bases with no gene match: 6. The CDR3 runs 16 residues. CDR3 residues: CASSLFRGLDTGELFF. The CDR3 DNA reads TGTGCCAGCAGCTTATTTAGGGGGCTCGACACCGGGGAGCTGTTTTTT.

The table lists this clonotype with a few counts. The chain uses TRBV2 and TRBJ1-5, with TRBD1 matching over 8 bases. With 5 bases clipped from V and 2 bases from J, the junction kept 5 bases outside the gene matches. The CDR3 is made up of 15 amino acids. CDR1 and CDR2 (germline): SNHLY, FYNNEI. CDR3 bases: TGTGCCAGCAGTTGGGAGGGACAGGGCAATCAGCCCCAGCATTTT. This translates into CASSWEGQGNQPQHF.

This clonotype was seen more than once but under ten times. The gene calls are TRBV2 and TRBJ2-1; 11 positions match TRBD2. CDR1 SNHLY and CDR2 FYNNEI come from the germline V gene. Unmatched junction bases numbered 6, after V lost 7 bases and J lost 10 bases. The CDR3 length is 13 residues. The CDR3 DNA reads TGTGCCAGCAATAGCGGGAGGGTATTCGAGCAGTTCTTC. This codes for CASNSGRVFEQFF.

This clonotype was observed a few times. V and J are TRBV7-9 and TRBJ1-4; D not resolved. Germline CDR1 is SEHNR and CDR2 is FQNEAQ (reference sequence). Trimming removed 2 bases at V and 7 bases at J, with 14 bases between. The CDR3 loop spans 15 amino acids. In nucleotides, the CDR3 is TGTGCCAGCAGCTTATATGAAGATTCGGGTGAAAAACTGTTTTTT. Protein product: CASSLYEDSGEKLFF.

This clonotype was seen a few times. The chain has TRBV24-1 and TRBJ2-7; 9 nucleotides agree with TRBD1. The V segment lost 5 bases and the J segment 5 bases; nucleotides outside the gene matches: 9. Germline loops: CDR1 KGHDR, CDR2 SFDVKD. The CDR3 consists of 15 residues. This chain's CDR3 is CATSGGTGSRHEQYF. In DNA form, the CDR3 reads TGTGCCACCAGTGGGGGGACAGGGAGTCGCCACGAGCAGTACTTC.

The chain employs TRBV27 and TRBJ1-5; D is ambiguous. Germline CDR1 MNHEY, CDR2 SMNVEV (reference sequence). The CDR3 contains 14 residues. V was cut by 3 bases and J by 3 bases, with 9 bases left in between. The CDR3 is CASSFNRVNQPQHF. CDR3 DNA sequence: TGTGCCAGCAGTTTTAATAGGGTCAATCAGCCCCAGCATTTT.

This clonotype came up a few times. J is TRBJ2-5 and V is TRBV2; D gene uncertain. Per germline, CDR1 SNHLY and CDR2 FYNNEI. The CDR3 extends over 12 amino acids. Trimming took off 8 bases at V and 3 bases at J, with 10 bases between the two ends. The chain's CDR3 is CASLQQKETQYF. CDR3 DNA sequence: TGTGCCAGCCTCCAGCAGAAAGAGACCCAGTACTTC.